This TCR beta chain was sequenced for a study of blood T cell repertoires in COVID-19. V lost 7 bases and J lost 4; bases outside the gene matches: 16. CDR3 size: 16 residues. Germline V gives CDR1 MNHEY, CDR2 SVGEGT. Method: immunoSEQ multiplex PCR; TCRdb's copy keeps in-frame clones and lacks some. Of about 160,000 clones detected, about four fifths appear once; the ten largest clones hold 3% to 3.5%. The age range of participants was 18 to 89 years, with residence in 20 to 25 US areas. Donors in Cohort 3 who had recovered were those with two negative PCRs, healthcare professional clearance, or resolution of their symptoms.

V and J are TRBV6-2 or TRBV6-3 and TRBJ2-7; 7 bases are shared with TRBD1. The source of this sequence is a woman aged 55-75 years who had recovered from COVID-19. The material sequenced was PBMCs or T cells enriched from blood (not recorded which). CDR3 DNA: TGTGCCAGCACCTACTCGGTAGGCAGGGGGTCATACGAGCAGTACTTC. Protein product: CASTYSVGRGSYEQYF.